A single sample gave rise to the 3 T cell receptor beta chains below, sequenced in a study of blood T cell repertoires in COVID-19. The assay was immunoSEQ multiplex PCR, and TCRdb's table has in-frame clones only and misses some. In the table there are about 46,000 clones, around four fifths of which are singletons. The sequencing input was peripheral blood. These receptors all stem from an elderly woman with acute or convalescent COVID-19.

The table lists this clone with a count of one. The chain uses TRBV5-5 and TRBJ1-6; D possibly corresponds to TRBD1 (6 bases). Germline-derived CDR1 and CDR2 are SGHKS and YYEKEE (reference sequence). Trimming removed 4 bases at V and 4 bases at J, with 12 bases between. The CDR3 consists of 15 residues. As DNA, the CDR3 is TGTGCCAGCAGCCGCTGGACAGATTATAATTCACCCCTCCACTTT. Translation gives CASSRWTDYNSPLHF.

The V gene is TRBV18, the J gene TRBJ2-2; tentative D call: TRBD1 (6 bases). Deletions cut 3 bases from V and 1 base from J, with 12 bases between. Germline CDR1 is KGHSH and CDR2 is LQKENI. The CDR3 is 16 amino acids. CDR3 sequence reads: CASSPMTRGNTGELFF. DNA of the CDR3: TGTGCCAGCTCACCGATGACCAGGGGGAACACCGGGGAGCTGTTTTTT.

CDR3 sequence (DNA): TGTGCCAGCAGAGGTACAGGGGAGAACACTGAAGCTTTCTTT. It encodes CASRGTGENTEAFF. The V gene is TRBV2, the J gene TRBJ1-1, with 7 bases matching TRBD1. Germline loops: CDR1 SNHLY, CDR2 FYNNEI. CDR3 length: 14 residues. The trim removed 6 bases at V and 1 base at J, leaving 5 bases unmatched.